Below, 20 T cell receptor beta chains from the same sample are listed, as sequenced in a study of T cells in Graves' hyperthyroidism and ophthalmopathy. Amplification yielded TCR beta CDR3 regions, with RNA transcripts as the source. The HTBI primer set was used in a first-round RT-PCR of the TCR CDR3. TCRdb used MiXCR to reprocess the multiplex PCR reads, holding one entry per CDR3 protein. The table shows over 250,000 distinct CDR3 sequences, with approximately 15% occurring only once. Input material: blood. The receptors were sampled from a woman aged 40-49 years with Graves' ophthalmopathy.

This clonotype was counted a few times. The chain uses TRBV29-1 and TRBJ1-1, with D perhaps matching TRBD1 (6 bases). The CDR3 runs 11 residues. Trimming pared 6 bases from V and 6 bases from J, leaving 11 bases between. Germline loops: CDR1 SQVTM, CDR2 ANQGSEA. The CDR3 reads CSVPRGAEAFF. The CDR3 nucleotides read TGCAGCGTCCCCAGGGGCGCTGAAGCTTTCTTT. The whole variable domain, remainder taken from reference TRBV29-1 and TRBJ1-1, is SAVISQKPSRDICQRGTSLTIQCQVDSQVTMMFWYRQQPGQSLTLIATANQGSEATYESGFVIDKFPISRPNLTFSTLTVSNMSPEDSSIYLCSVPRGAEAFFGQGTRLTVV.

The genes are TRBV20-1 and TRBJ1-6; 8 bases match TRBD1. Per germline, CDR1 DFQATT and CDR2 SNEGSKA (reference sequence). The CDR3 length is 16 residues. The V and J ends lost 5 bases and 10 bases, in that order; junction bases with no gene match: 16. CDR3 residues: CSAWDPVDRALSPLHF. CDR3 DNA: TGCAGTGCTTGGGACCCCGTGGACAGGGCACTCTCACCCCTCCACTTT.

In its sample, this clonotype was seen many times. The chain carries TRBV3-1 and TRBJ2-7; the match to TRBD1 covers 10 bases. J was trimmed by 6 bases and V by 6 bases; bases with no gene match: 8. This CDR3 is 14 amino acids long. Germline CDR1 is LGHDT and CDR2 is YNNKEL (reference sequence). The chain's CDR3 is CASRSGTGVSEQYF. The CDR3 DNA follows: TGTGCCAGCAGGTCCGGGACAGGGGTTTCCGAGCAGTACTTC.

This clonotype has a handful of counts. The chain uses TRBV20-1 and TRBJ2-1; 11 bases map to TRBD2. V lost 0 bases and J lost 4; bases outside the gene matches: 8. Germline assignment: CDR1 DFQATT and CDR2 SNEGSKA (reference sequence). This CDR3 comprises 17 residues. The CDR3 nucleotides are TGCAGTGCTAGAGACCTAAACCTAGCGGGGGGATACAATGAGCAGTTCTTC. The encoded protein is CSARDLNLAGGYNEQFF.

This clonotype was counted a few times. The chain recombines TRBV29-1 with TRBJ1-1, with D possibly TRBD1 on 5 matching bases. Germline loops: CDR1 SQVTM, CDR2 ANQGSEA. Trimming took off 4 bases at V and 3 bases at J, with 12 bases between the two ends. The CDR3 consists of 13 residues. CDR3 nucleotides: TGCAGCGTTGTCCCCAGGGAGTACACTGAAGCTTTCTTT. It codes for CSVVPREYTEAFF.

This chain joins TRBV6-1 and TRBJ1-2, with D unclear. Germline V CDR1 and CDR2: MNHNS, SASEGT. This CDR3 spans 15 amino acids. Trimming removed 1 base from V and 3 bases from J, with 12 bases in between. In DNA, the CDR3 is TGTGCCAGCAGTGAAGTGTGGACCTTCGACTATGGCTACACCTTC. It codes for CASSEVWTFDYGYTF.

This clonotype was found once. A much larger clone is a single base away; this may be a read error. J is TRBJ2-7 and V is TRBV19, with D tentatively TRBD2 (5 bases). Germline V gene data show CDR1 as LNHDA and CDR2 as SQIVND (reference sequence). V gave up 4 bases and J gave up 0 bases, with 13 bases separating them. This CDR3 has 15 residues. For the CDR3, the DNA is TGTGCCAGTAGTAATCCGGGGATCCGCTCCTACGAGCAGTACTTC. This gives the protein CASSNPGIRSYEQYF.

In its sample, this clonotype was seen many times. The chain couples TRBV12-3 or TRBV12-4 to TRBJ1-2; D might be TRBD1 (6 bases). The CDR3 contains 14 residues. The ends were cut back, 8 bases at V and 8 bases at J, with 21 bases in the middle. The CDR3 nucleotides are TGTGCCAGCCGCGGAGGGTCGGGGGCAGGCGGCTACACCTTC. Its translation is CASRGGSGAGGYTF.

This clonotype was recorded many times. The chain joins TRBV5-6 to TRBJ2-3; D tentatively reads TRBD1 or TRBD2 (5 bases each). The CDR3 has 13 residues. Germline CDR1 is SGHDT and CDR2 is YYEEEE. V shed 4 bases and J shed 6 bases, with 12 bases lying between them. DNA of the CDR3: TGTGCCAGCAGCGGGACGACAACGGATACGCAGTATTTT. This translates into CASSGTTTDTQYF.

The table lists this clonotype with many counts. The rearrangement uses TRBV6-2 or TRBV6-3 and TRBJ1-5; D gene uncertain. V was trimmed by 6 bases and J by 0 bases, leaving 9 bases between them. This CDR3 region has 14 residues. The germline V gene has CDR1 MNHEY and CDR2 SVGEGT. The DNA for the CDR3 is TGTGCCAGCAGCTCCCGGGATAGCAATCAGCCCCAGCATTTT. Protein: CASSSRDSNQPQHF.

This clonotype was counted many times. This rearrangement joins TRBV12-3 or TRBV12-4 to TRBJ2-1, with 14 positions matching TRBD2. J was trimmed by 7 bases and V by 0 bases; bases with no gene match: 2. There are 16 residues in the CDR3. CDR3 sequence: CASSLATSGRGNEQFF. The CDR3, as DNA: TGTGCCAGCAGTTTAGCGACTAGCGGGAGGGGTAATGAGCAGTTCTTC.

The chain joins TRBV18 to TRBJ2-7; 10 bases match TRBD1. The length of the CDR3 is 15 residues. Germline values: CDR1 KGHSH, CDR2 LQKENI. The trim removed 5 bases at V and 6 bases at J, leaving 10 bases unmatched. Here the CDR3 DNA reads TGTGCCAGCTCAGACCGACAGGGGGCGCAATCCGAGCAGTACTTC. Protein product: CASSDRQGAQSEQYF. The full variable domain, its missing parts supplied by reference TRBV18 and TRBJ2-7, is NAGVMQNPRHLVRRRGQEARLRCSPMKGHSHVYWYRQLPEEGLKFMVYLQKENIIDESGMPKERFSAEFPKEGPSILRIQQVVRGDSAAYFCASSDRQGAQSEQYFGPGTRLTVT.

This clonotype occurred a few times. The chain combines TRBV4-1 with TRBJ1-2; unclear D gene. Germline loops: CDR1 MGHRA, CDR2 YSYEKL. V was pared by 4 bases and J by 5 bases, with 11 bases between. This CDR3 contains 13 residues. The CDR3: CASSLQASYGYTF. The CDR3 region has the DNA TGCGCCAGCAGCCTGCAGGCCTCATATGGCTACACCTTC.

This clonotype has a count of ten or more. The CDR3 sequence: CASSQLAMWKTVTGELFF. CDR3 coding DNA: TGTGCCAGCAGTCAACTCGCAATGTGGAAGACCGTAACCGGGGAGCTGTTTTTT. This chain uses TRBV6-2 or TRBV6-3 with TRBJ2-2; no clear D. This CDR3 is 18 amino acids long. CDR1 and CDR2 from the germline V gene are MNHEY and SVGEGT. V shed 5 bases and J shed 5 bases, with 24 bases lying between them.

This clonotype was detected ten times or more. The chain carries TRBV20-1 and TRBJ2-7, with 9 bases matching TRBD2. This CDR3 region has 12 residues. Germline loops: CDR1 DFQATT, CDR2 SNEGSKA (reference sequence). V lost 6 bases and J lost 2; bases outside the gene matches: 2. The CDR3 loop is CSATSGTYEQYF. The CDR3 nucleotides read TGCAGTGCGACTAGCGGAACCTACGAGCAGTACTTC.

With regard to this clonotype: The junction shows a germline mismatch at one end, possibly a read error. The chain carries TRBV20-1 and TRBJ1-3; D remains unclear. The CDR3 has 13 residues. Germline V lookup: CDR1 DFQATT, CDR2 SNEGSKA (reference sequence). CDR3 nucleotide sequence: TGCAGTGCCAGAGAGATCTCTGGAAACACCATATATTTT. This translates into CSAREISGNTIYF.

The table lists this clonotype with a few counts. The chain employs TRBV18 and TRBJ2-7; the D is unclear. The V gene's germline CDR1 is KGHSH and CDR2 LQKENI. Trimming took off 0 bases at V and 0 bases at J, with 6 bases between the two ends. The CDR3 length is 14 residues. In nucleotides, the CDR3 is TGTGCCAGCTCACCACCATCGTTCTCCTACGAGCAGTACTTC. Its translation: CASSPPSFSYEQYF.

This clonotype was found a few times. This chain joins TRBV6-1 and TRBJ2-1, with D unresolved. CDR3 length equals 12 residues. Between the trimmed V and J ends, which lost 5 bases and 9 bases, there was a span of 11 bases. Germline assignment: CDR1 MNHNS and CDR2 SASEGT. CDR3 sequence: CASSSLVGEQFF. The CDR3 region has the DNA TGTGCCAGCAGTTCGCTGGTCGGTGAGCAGTTCTTC.

In regard to this clonotype: A much more abundant neighbour one base away suggests this may be a read error. This chain links TRBV12-5 with TRBJ1-1, with D unclear. Germline lookup yields CDR1 LGHNT and CDR2 FRNRAP. The CDR3 extends over 15 amino acids. Trimming removed 2 bases from V and 4 bases from J, with 14 bases in between. CDR3 in DNA: TGTGCTAGTGGTTTGACCCCCGAATTGAGCACTGAAGCTTTCTTT. It encodes CASGLTPELSTEAFF.

This clonotype has at least ten counts. The chain uses TRBV2 and TRBJ1-5; 10 bases map to TRBD1. The CDR3 is 15 residues long. Per the germline V gene, CDR1 is SNHLY and CDR2 is FYNNEI. The V and J ends lost 4 bases and 6 bases, in that order; junction bases with no gene match: 6. The DNA for the CDR3 is TGTGCCAGCAGTGGCGGGACAGGGGAGCGTCAGCCCCAGCATTTT. Its protein product is CASSGGTGERQPQHF.